The 18 T cell receptor beta chains below come from one sample, sequenced in a study of T cells expressing NK-cell markers. TCRdb reprocessed the 5' RACE reads, with one entry per CDR3 protein and no DNA. The sample's table shows 400,000 to 500,000 distinct CDR3 sequences. Sequenced material: blood T cells: a sorted CD56 or NKG2C T cell subset, CD4+ or CD8+ T cells, or bulk PBMC T cells (not recorded which). All receptors derive from a woman between 18 and 70 years old in good health.

The CDR3 sequence is CSARDPGTGWTGELFF. The chain employs TRBV20-1 and TRBJ2-2; checking the TCRdb D call of TRBD1 is not possible without DNA. The CDR3 runs to 16 residues. In germline, CDR1 is DFQATT, CDR2 SNEGSKA (reference sequence).

This chain links TRBV11-2 with TRBJ2-1; TCRdb picks TRBD2, but there is no DNA to check that call. The germline CDR1 and CDR2 sequences are SGHAT and FQNNGV. CDR3 size: 16 residues. The CDR3 reads CASSRARDHPYNEQFF.

The V and J genes are TRBV6-4 and TRBJ1-5; TCRdb picks TRBD1, but there is no DNA to check that call. The CDR3 totals 15 residues. Germline V gene sequence: CDR1 MRHNA, CDR2 SNTAGT. The chain's CDR3 is CASSATGTGNQPQHF.

The gene calls are TRBV27 and TRBJ2-1; TCRdb calls TRBD1, which cannot be checked without DNA. The CDR3 totals 17 residues. Per germline, CDR1 MNHEY and CDR2 SMNVEV (reference sequence). The CDR3 is CASSPAGTGGVYNEQFF.

The chain is built from TRBV20-1 and TRBJ1-6. Germline V gene data show CDR1 as DFQATT and CDR2 as SNEGSKA (reference sequence). There are 14 residues in the CDR3. The CDR3 reads CSANGRQENSPLHF.

V usage is TRBV3-1 and J usage is TRBJ2-1; the TRBD1 assignment by TCRdb is unverifiable without DNA. Germline loops: CDR1 LGHDT, CDR2 YNNKEL (reference sequence). The CDR3 runs 14 residues. This CDR3 reads CASSQDLRGNEQFF.

J is TRBJ2-1 and V is TRBV5-4; TCRdb proposes TRBD2, but this gene call is untestable without DNA. This CDR3 is 17 amino acids long. The germline CDR1 and CDR2 sequences are SGHNT and YYREEE (reference sequence). The CDR3 loop is CASSTRTSGNPIYEQFF. The full variable domain, completed using reference TRBV5-4 and TRBJ2-1, is ETGVTQSPTHLIKTRGQQVTLRCSSQSGHNTVSWYQQALGQGPQFIFQYYREEENGRGNFPPRFSGLQFPNYSSELNVNALELDDSALYLCASSTRTSGNPIYEQFFGPGTRLTVL.

The J gene is TRBJ2-5, the V gene TRBV19; TCRdb indicates TRBD2, and absent DNA this call remains unverified. This CDR3 has 17 amino acids. Germline CDR1 is LNHDA and CDR2 is SQIVND (reference sequence). The CDR3: CASSVTSGGAVGETQYF.

The chain carries TRBV25-1 and TRBJ2-3; without DNA, the TCRdb call of TRBD2 cannot be checked. The CDR3 runs to 16 residues. The germline gives CDR1 MGHDK, CDR2 SYGVNS. The CDR3 sequence is CASTEGVAGGGNTQYF.

The chain is built from TRBV4-2 and TRBJ2-2; TCRdb's D call, TRBD2, is unchecked because there is no DNA. This CDR3 has 16 amino acids. The germline V gene has CDR1 LGHNA and CDR2 YNFKEQ. This chain's CDR3 is CASSQETSGGAGELFF.

The rearrangement joins TRBV6-2 or TRBV6-3 to TRBJ2-1; TCRdb outputs TRBD2, but without DNA this stays unchecked. Germline CDR1 reads MNHEY; CDR2 reads SVGEGT. CDR3 length: 13 residues. The CDR3 sequence: CASQPSDYNEQFF.

CDR3 in amino acids: CSVPTGTGYTF. The chain links TRBV29-1 to TRBJ1-2; the TCRdb call, TRBD1, lacks DNA for checking. The CDR3 sequence is 11 residues long. Germline assignment: CDR1 SQVTM and CDR2 ANQGSEA.

The chain combines TRBV3-1 with TRBJ1-1; TCRdb selects TRBD1, and the lack of DNA leaves this call unchecked. Germline-derived CDR1 and CDR2 are LGHDT and YNNKEL (reference sequence). This CDR3 has 15 amino acids. The CDR3 sequence is CASSPQGGLNTEAFF.

This chain joins TRBV20-1 and TRBJ2-3; TCRdb returns TRBD1, unconfirmable since there is no DNA. The length of the CDR3 is 14 residues. Germline CDR1 and CDR2: DFQATT and SNEGSKA (reference sequence). The CDR3 region is CSAPETGRTDTQYF.

The V gene is TRBV4-3, the J gene TRBJ2-5; lacking DNA, the TRBD2 call made by TCRdb goes unchecked. Germline lookup yields CDR1 LGHNA and CDR2 YSLEER. The CDR3 is made up of 17 amino acids. This CDR3 reads CASSPQGLAGGGETQYF.

The rearrangement uses TRBV20-1 and TRBJ2-1; there is no DNA to check the TCRdb D call of TRBD2. This CDR3 region has 14 residues. Germline V gene lookup returns CDR1 DFQATT and CDR2 SNEGSKA (reference sequence). This CDR3 is CIPTMGLEINEQFF.

J is TRBJ2-2 and V is TRBV12-3 or TRBV12-4; the TCRdb D gene call, TRBD2, has no DNA to confirm it. This CDR3 is 15 amino acids long. The CDR3 spells CASSLLAVRAGELFF.

This chain uses TRBV6-5 with TRBJ2-3; there is no DNA to check the TCRdb D call of TRBD2. The CDR3 length is 16 residues. Germline V lookup: CDR1 MNHEY, CDR2 SVGAGI. The CDR3 spells CASSYHLAGSTDTQYF.